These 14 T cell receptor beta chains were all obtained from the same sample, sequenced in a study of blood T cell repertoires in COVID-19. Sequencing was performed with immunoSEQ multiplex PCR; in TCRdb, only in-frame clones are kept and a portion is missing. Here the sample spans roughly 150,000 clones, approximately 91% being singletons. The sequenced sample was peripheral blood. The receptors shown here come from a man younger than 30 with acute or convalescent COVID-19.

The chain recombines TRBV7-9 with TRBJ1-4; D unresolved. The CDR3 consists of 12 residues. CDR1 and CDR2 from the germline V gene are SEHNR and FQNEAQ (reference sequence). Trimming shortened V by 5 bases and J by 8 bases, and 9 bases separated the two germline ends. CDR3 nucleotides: TGTGCCAGCAGCCTCCAGACAGAAAAACTGTTTTTT. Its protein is CASSLQTEKLFF.

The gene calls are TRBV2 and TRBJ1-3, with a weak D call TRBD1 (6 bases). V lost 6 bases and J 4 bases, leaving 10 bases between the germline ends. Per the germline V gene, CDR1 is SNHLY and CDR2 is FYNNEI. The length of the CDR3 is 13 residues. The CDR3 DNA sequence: TGTGCCAGCAGACAGGACAGCGGAAACACCATATATTTT. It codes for CASRQDSGNTIYF. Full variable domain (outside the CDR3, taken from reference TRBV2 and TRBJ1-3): EPEVTQTPSHQVTQMGQEVILRCVPISNHLYFYWYRQILGQKVEFLVSFYNNEISEKSEIFDDQFSVERPDGSNFTLKIRSTKLEDSAMYFCASRQDSGNTIYFGEGSWLTVV.

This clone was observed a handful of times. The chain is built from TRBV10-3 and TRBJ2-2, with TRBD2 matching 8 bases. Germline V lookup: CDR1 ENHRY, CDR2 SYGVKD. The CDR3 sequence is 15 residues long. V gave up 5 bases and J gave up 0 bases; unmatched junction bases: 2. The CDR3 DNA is TGTGCCATCAGTAGTAGCGGGGCGAACACCGGGGAGCTGTTTTTT. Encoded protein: CAISSSGANTGELFF.

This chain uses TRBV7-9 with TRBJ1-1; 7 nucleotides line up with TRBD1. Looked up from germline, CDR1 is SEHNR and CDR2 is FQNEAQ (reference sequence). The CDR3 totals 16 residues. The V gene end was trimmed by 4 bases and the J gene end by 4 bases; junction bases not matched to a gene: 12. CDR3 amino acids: CASSSDPRGLGTEAFF. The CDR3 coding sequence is TGTGCCAGCAGCTCCGACCCTAGGGGGCTCGGCACTGAAGCTTTCTTT.

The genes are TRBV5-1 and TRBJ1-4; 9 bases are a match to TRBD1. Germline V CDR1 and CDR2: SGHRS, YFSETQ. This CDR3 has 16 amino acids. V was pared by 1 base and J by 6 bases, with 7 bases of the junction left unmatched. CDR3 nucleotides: TGCGCCAGCAGCTTGCATCCGGGACAGGGATATGAAAAACTGTTTTTT. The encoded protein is CASSLHPGQGYEKLFF.

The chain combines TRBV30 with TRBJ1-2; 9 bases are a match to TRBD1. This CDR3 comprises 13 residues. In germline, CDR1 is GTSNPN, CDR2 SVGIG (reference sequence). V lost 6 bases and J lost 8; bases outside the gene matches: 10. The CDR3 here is CACLDRGKTGYTF. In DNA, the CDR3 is TGTGCCTGCCTGGACAGGGGAAAAACGGGCTACACCTTC.

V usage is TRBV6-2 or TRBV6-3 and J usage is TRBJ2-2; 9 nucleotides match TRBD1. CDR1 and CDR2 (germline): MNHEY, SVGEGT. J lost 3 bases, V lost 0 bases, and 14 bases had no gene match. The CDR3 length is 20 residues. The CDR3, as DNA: TGTGCCAGCAGTTACTCGAAGGGCCTAGGACAGGGGAGTCACACCGGGGAGCTGTTTTTT. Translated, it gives CASSYSKGLGQGSHTGELFF.

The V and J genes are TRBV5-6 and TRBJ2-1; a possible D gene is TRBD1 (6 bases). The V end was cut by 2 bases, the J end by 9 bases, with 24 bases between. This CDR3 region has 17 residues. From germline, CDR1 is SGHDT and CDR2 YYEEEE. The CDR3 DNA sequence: TGTGCCAGCAGCTTCTATATACAGGGAGTGGGAATAGCTGAGCAGTTCTTC. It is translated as CASSFYIQGVGIAEQFF.

The CDR3 loop is CASSSWTSGTYEQYF. In DNA form, the CDR3 reads TGTGCCAGTAGTTCTTGGACTAGCGGGACCTACGAGCAGTACTTC. The genes are TRBV19 and TRBJ2-7; 12 bases fit TRBD2. CDR3 length: 15 residues. Trimming took 5 bases from V and 2 from J; bases not matched to a gene: 4. Per germline, CDR1 LNHDA and CDR2 SQIVND (reference sequence).

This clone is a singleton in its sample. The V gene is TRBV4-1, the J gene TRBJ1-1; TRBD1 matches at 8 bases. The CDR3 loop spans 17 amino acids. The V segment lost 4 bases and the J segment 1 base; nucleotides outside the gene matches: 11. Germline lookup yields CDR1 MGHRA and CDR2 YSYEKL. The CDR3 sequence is CASSPPTGTGGNTEAFF. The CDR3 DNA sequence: TGCGCCAGCAGCCCCCCGACGGGAACAGGGGGGAACACTGAAGCTTTCTTT.

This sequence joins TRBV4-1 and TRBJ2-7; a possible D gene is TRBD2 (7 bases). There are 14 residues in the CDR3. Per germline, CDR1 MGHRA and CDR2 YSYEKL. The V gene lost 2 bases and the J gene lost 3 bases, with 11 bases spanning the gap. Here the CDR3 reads CASSQRGGNYEQYF. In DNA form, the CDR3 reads TGCGCCAGCAGCCAAAGGGGGGGGAACTACGAGCAGTACTTC.

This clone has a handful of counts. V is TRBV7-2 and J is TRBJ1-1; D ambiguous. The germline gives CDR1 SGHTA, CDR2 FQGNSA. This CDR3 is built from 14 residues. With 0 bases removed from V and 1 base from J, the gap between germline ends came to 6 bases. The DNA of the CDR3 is TGTGCCAGCAGCTTAGCGGTGAGGAACACTGAAGCTTTCTTT. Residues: CASSLAVRNTEAFF.

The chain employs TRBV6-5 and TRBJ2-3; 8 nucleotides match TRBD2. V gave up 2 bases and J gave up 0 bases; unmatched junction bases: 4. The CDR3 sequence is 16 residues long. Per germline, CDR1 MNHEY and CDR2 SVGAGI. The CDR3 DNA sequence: TGTGCCAGCAGTTACAGCGGGGGTTTGAGCACAGATACGCAGTATTTT. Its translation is CASSYSGGLSTDTQYF.

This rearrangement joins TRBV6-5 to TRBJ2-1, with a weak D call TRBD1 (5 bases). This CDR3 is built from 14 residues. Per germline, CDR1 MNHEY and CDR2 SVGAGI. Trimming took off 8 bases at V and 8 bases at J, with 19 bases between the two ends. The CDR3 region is CASLKSWGRDEQFF. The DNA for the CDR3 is TGTGCCAGCCTCAAGTCATGGGGCAGGGATGAGCAGTTCTTC.